The 10 T cell receptor beta chains presented below share a single source sample, sequenced in a study of OX40 agonist ivuxolimab in advanced cancers. The data were produced by immunoSEQ multiplex PCR, yet TCRdb's version contains in-frame clones alone and is incomplete. The sample lists under 85,000 clones, around nine tenths occurring once. Sequencing was performed on CD4+ or CD8+ T cells sorted from blood, taken in a trial of the OX40 agonist ivuxolimab. These receptor sequences come from an adult with an advanced solid tumor such as melanoma, head and neck, liver or kidney cancer.

The chain couples TRBV10-3 to TRBJ2-5; unclear D gene. This CDR3 has 14 amino acids. CDR1 and CDR2 (germline): ENHRY, SYGVKD. V lost 0 bases, J lost 2 bases, and 7 bases lay in between. This CDR3 is CAISESDSQETQYF. The CDR3 DNA is TGTGCCATCAGTGAGTCGGATTCACAAGAGACCCAGTACTTC.

This clone was counted a few times. The genes are TRBV6-1 and TRBJ2-3; D tentatively reads TRBD1 or TRBD2 (5 bases each). CDR1 MNHNS and CDR2 SASEGT come from the germline V gene. The CDR3 spans 15 residues. Between the trimmed V and J ends, which lost 6 bases and 4 bases, there was a span of 17 bases. CDR3 sequence (DNA): TGTGCCAGCAGCCGGGACCCATGGGGCGCAGATACGCAGTATTTT. Translating it yields CASSRDPWGADTQYF.

This clone was seen a few times. The chain carries TRBV6-5 and TRBJ1-1; 9 nucleotides match TRBD1. The CDR3 covers 14 residues. Germline-derived CDR1 and CDR2 are MNHEY and SVGAGI. V was clipped by 0 bases and J by 10 bases; unmatched bases: 6. The CDR3 sequence: CASSYSHGTGLAFF. The CDR3, as DNA: TGTGCCAGCAGTTACTCCCACGGGACAGGGTTAGCTTTCTTT.

The chain couples TRBV7-9 to TRBJ2-5, with TRBD1 identical over 7 bases. The V and J ends lost 8 bases and 5 bases, in that order; junction bases with no gene match: 17. The CDR3 contains 16 residues. Germline V gene sequence: CDR1 SEHNR, CDR2 FQNEAQ (reference sequence). CDR3 DNA sequence: TGTGCCAGCGCGAGGGGGCAGATAGATCGGATGGAGACCCAGTACTTC. Its translation: CASARGQIDRMETQYF.

The gene calls are TRBV7-2 and TRBJ2-5; no reliable D call. Germline values: CDR1 SGHTA, CDR2 FQGNSA. V was cut by 5 bases and J by 5 bases, with 12 bases left in between. The CDR3 contains 13 residues. The CDR3 sequence is CASSALAPETQYF. The DNA for the CDR3 is TGTGCCAGCAGCGCCCTGGCTCCCGAGACCCAGTACTTC. The variable domain in full, with the rest retrieved from reference TRBV7-2 and TRBJ2-5, is GAGVSQSPSNKVTEKGKDVELRCDPISGHTALYWYRQSLGQGLEFLIYFQGNSAPDKSGLPSDRFSAERTGGSVSTLTIQRTQQEDSAVYLCASSALAPETQYFGPGTRLLVL.

Relative to its sample, this clone is medium-sized. This sequence joins TRBV2 and TRBJ2-7; TRBD2 agrees at 7 bases. CDR1 is SNHLY and CDR2 is FYNNEI in the germline V gene. V was clipped by 2 bases and J by 1 base; unmatched bases: 5. The CDR3 consists of 15 residues. The chain's CDR3 is CASSELTSESYEQYF. The CDR3 DNA reads as TGTGCCAGCAGTGAACTAACTAGCGAGTCCTACGAGCAGTACTTC.

The chain has TRBV6-4 and TRBJ1-1; D is ambiguous. The CDR3 is made up of 13 amino acids. V was pared by 4 bases and J by 3 bases, with 9 bases between. Germline values: CDR1 MRHNA, CDR2 SNTAGT. The CDR3 coding sequence is TGTGCCAGCAGTGTCGGCCCCGACACTGAAGCTTTCTTT. It is translated as CASSVGPDTEAFF.

The V and J genes are TRBV5-4 and TRBJ2-5; TRBD1 is a possible D gene (6 bases). V was cut by 2 bases and J by 6 bases, with 14 bases left in between. There are 14 residues in the CDR3. The germline CDR1 and CDR2 sequences are SGHNT and YYREEE (reference sequence). CDR3: CASSLELQGKTQYF. CDR3 sequence (DNA): TGTGCCAGCAGCTTAGAGTTACAGGGAAAGACCCAGTACTTC. Drawing the rest from reference TRBV5-4 and TRBJ2-5, the complete variable domain is ETGVTQSPTHLIKTRGQQVTLRCSSQSGHNTVSWYQQALGQGPQFIFQYYREEENGRGNFPPRFSGLQFPNYSSELNVNALELDDSALYLCASSLELQGKTQYFGPGTRLLVL.

The chain couples TRBV10-3 to TRBJ2-4; D uncertain. The germline V gene encodes CDR1 ENHRY and CDR2 SYGVKD. The CDR3 has 16 residues. Trimming took off 4 bases at V and 1 base at J, with 14 bases between the two ends. This chain's CDR3 is CAISGSSPEAKNIQYF. DNA of the CDR3: TGTGCCATCAGTGGATCATCTCCCGAGGCCAAAAACATTCAGTACTTC.

This chain links TRBV6-5 with TRBJ2-1; the D gene is possibly TRBD2 (6 bases). This CDR3 comprises 11 residues. Trimming took off 9 bases at V and 12 bases at J, with 15 bases between the two ends. Looked up from germline, CDR1 is MNHEY and CDR2 is SVGAGI. As DNA, the CDR3 is TGTGCCAGTTGGGGGGAAATTGGGCAGTTCTTC. It specifies CASWGEIGQFF.